The 30 T cell receptor gamma chains below all came from one sample that was sequenced in a study of gamma delta lymphoproliferative disorders and STAT genes. Sequencing used genomic DNA taken from PBMCs of patients and controls. TCRdb used CATT to re-call clones from the multiplex PCR reads. The sample records several hundred gamma-chain clones, approximately 13% being singletons. Sequences were obtained from blood. All receptors derive from a human donor in good health.

By proportion, this clone is large. This chain joins TRGV10 and TRGJP1. TCRdb offers no J gene call, so here the DNA was matched to germline to obtain one. TRGV10 falls under the ORF class, with uncertain function. The V gene end was trimmed by 8 bases and the J gene end by 8 bases; junction bases not matched to a gene: 12. This CDR3 region has 14 residues. CDR3: CAAWDYRYGWFKIF. CDR3 in DNA: TGTGCTGCGTGGGATTATAGGTACGGTTGGTTCAAGATATTT.

In this sample, this clone is large (0.1 to 1%). The chain recombines TRGV3 with TRGJ1 or TRGJ2. TCRdb carries no J gene annotation; the J gene was assigned here by matching the DNA with germline. The V and J ends lost 0 bases and 4 bases, in that order; junction bases with no gene match: 9. The CDR3 covers 15 residues. Germline values: CDR1 VTNTFY, CDR2 YDVSTARD (reference sequence). CDR3 sequence (DNA): TGTGCCACCTGGGACAGGCTAAAGATATATTATAAGAAACTCTTT. Amino acid sequence: CATWDRLKIYYKKLF.

The chain carries TRGV10 and TRGJ1 or TRGJ2. Here the J gene was assigned by germline matching of the DNA, as TCRdb has none. TRGV10 is marked as an open reading frame, function uncertain. With V trimmed by 8 bases and J by 10 bases, 15 bases remained unmatched. The CDR3 sequence is 13 residues long. The CDR3 region is CAAWDYVELKKLF. DNA for the CDR3: TGTGCTGCGTGGGATTATGTCGAATTAAAGAAACTCTTT.

Relative to its sample, this clone is medium-sized. The CDR3 DNA follows: TGTGCCACCTGGGATTTCTTGAATTATTATAAGAAACTCTTT. It yields the protein CATWDFLNYYKKLF. The chain is built from TRGV4 and TRGJ1 or TRGJ2. No J gene is reported in TCRdb; it was inferred here by comparing the DNA with germline. The CDR3 has 14 residues. Trimming cost V 3 bases and J 0 bases; bases outside gene matches: 5. Germline CDR1 EGSTGY, CDR2 YDSYTSSV.

In this sample, this clone is hyperexpanded. The sample carries other DNA sequences with the same CDR3. The chain recombines TRGV10 with TRGJP1. The J gene was missing in TCRdb and was found by matching the end of the DNA to germline. TRGV10 is marked as an open reading frame, function uncertain. The length of the CDR3 is 17 residues. The V and J ends lost 8 bases and 0 bases, in that order; junction bases with no gene match: 13. The chain's CDR3 is CAAWDLGLNTTGWFKIF. The CDR3, as DNA: TGTGCTGCGTGGGATTTAGGCCTAAATACCACTGGTTGGTTCAAGATATTT.

This clone is labeled as large (0.1 to 1%). The V gene call is TRGV10, and the J gene call is absent. TRGV10 is an ORF; its function is uncertain. The CDR3 runs 9 residues. The DNA of the CDR3 is TGTGCTGCGTGGGATTTGAGGCTCTTT. Translating it yields CAAWDLRLF.

This clone was seen only a few times. It is unclear where the CDR3 begins or ends on the DNA, so no DNA is shown, and the CDR3 is as TCRdb lists it. No J gene call was made, and the V gene is TRGV11. TRGV11 is labeled an ORF, and its function is uncertain. The CDR3 is 13 amino acids long, termini counted. The CDR3 region is CTTVPADQGEKLF.

By share of the sample, this clone is medium-sized. V and J are TRGV9 and TRGJ1 or TRGJ2. The J gene, left out of TCRdb, was set here by checking the DNA against germline. This CDR3 contains 9 residues. Germline CDR1 is GITISATS and CDR2 is ISYDGTV (reference sequence). V lost 10 bases and J lost 11; bases outside the gene matches: 8. The CDR3 spells CAFPQQKLF. The CDR3 region has the DNA TGTGCCTTTCCGCAACAGAAACTCTTT.

This clone is labeled as medium-sized. The chain couples TRGV5 to TRGJ1 or TRGJ2. TCRdb is silent on the J gene; assignment here came from matching the DNA to germline. The junction had 9 bases not matched to a gene; V was cut back by 0 bases and J by 4 bases. Germline loops: CDR1 VINAFY, CDR2 YDVSNSKD. The CDR3 spans 15 residues. CDR3 sequence (DNA): TGTGCCACCTGGGACAGGCCAGGGTCCTATTATAAGAAACTCTTT. Residues: CATWDRPGSYYKKLF.

Relative to its sample, this clone is medium-sized. The chain couples TRGV5 to TRGJP1. The J gene comes from matching the DNA to germline here; TCRdb lacks it. CDR3 size: 13 residues. CDR1 and CDR2 (germline): VINAFY, YDVSNSKD. Trimming at V came to 10 bases and at J to 0 bases, leaving 5 bases not matched to a gene. This CDR3 is CATFDTTGWFKIF. CDR3 DNA sequence: TGTGCCACTTTTGATACCACTGGTTGGTTCAAGATATTT.

This clone is categorized as medium-sized. Here the CDR3 reads CATWVNKKLF. The CDR3 nucleotides read TGTGCCACCTGGGTTAATAAGAAACTCTTT. V gene TRGV4 combines with J gene TRGJ1 or TRGJ2. Because TCRdb records no J gene, it was assigned here through a match of the DNA to germline. The V gene end was trimmed by 5 bases and the J gene end by 8 bases; junction bases not matched to a gene: 3. In germline, CDR1 is EGSTGY, CDR2 YDSYTSSV. This CDR3 region has 10 residues.

This clone is medium-sized within its sample. The rearrangement joins TRGV2 to TRGJ1 or TRGJ2. TCRdb supplies no J gene; here it was assigned by aligning the nucleotide sequence to germline. The CDR3 covers 13 residues. The germline gives CDR1 EGSNGY, CDR2 YDSYNSKV. Losses at the gene ends were 3 bases for V and 0 bases for J; bases not matched to a gene: 2. The CDR3 DNA sequence: TGTGCCACCTGGGACACGAATTATTATAAGAAACTCTTT. Translation gives CATWDTNYYKKLF.

By sample share, this clone is hyperexpanded (1% or more). The chain carries TRGV10 and TRGJ1 or TRGJ2. TCRdb gives no J gene; it was assigned here by matching the DNA to germline. TRGV10 is an ORF for which the function is uncertain. The CDR3 loop spans 13 amino acids. V shed 8 bases and J 6 bases; nucleotides not matched to a gene: 11. CDR3 sequence reads: CAAWDSKRYKKLF. CDR3 bases: TGTGCTGCGTGGGATTCCAAGCGTTATAAGAAACTCTTT.

In its sample, this clone was seen a few times. CDR3 amino acids: CATWDRPGYYKKLF. CDR3 sequence (DNA): TGTGCCACCTGGGACAGGCCTGGGTATTATAAGAAACTCTTT. J is TRGJ1 or TRGJ2 and V is TRGV5. The J gene is absent in TCRdb and was assigned here via DNA matching to germline. Germline CDR1 is VINAFY and CDR2 is YDVSNSKD. The V and J ends lost 0 bases and 4 bases, in that order; junction bases with no gene match: 6. This CDR3 has 14 residues.

This clone is categorized as large. This rearrangement joins TRGV10 to TRGJ1 or TRGJ2. The J gene, left out of TCRdb, was set here by checking the DNA against germline. TRGV10 is noted as an ORF with a role that remains uncertain. The CDR3 runs to 9 residues. J gave up 10 bases and V 8 bases, and 3 bases lay outside the gene matches. CDR3 nucleotides: TGTGCTGCGTGGGAAAAGAAACTCTTT. Its protein product is CAAWEKKLF.

This clone is large by share. The chain carries TRGV8 and TRGJ1 or TRGJ2. Germline matching of the DNA provided the J gene here, since TCRdb leaves it blank. Germline trimming cut 0 bases from V and 11 bases from J; bases unmatched to any gene: 1. Germline loops: CDR1 VENAVY, CDR2 YDSYNSRV. This CDR3 region has 10 residues. The CDR3 protein is CATWDREKLF. CDR3 DNA sequence: TGTGCCACCTGGGATAGGGAGAAACTCTTT.

By frequency in the sample, this clone is medium-sized. The rearrangement links TRGV4 to TRGJ1 or TRGJ2. TCRdb is silent on the J gene; assignment here came from matching the DNA to germline. The junction had 11 bases not matched to a gene; V was cut back by 4 bases and J by 5 bases. In germline, CDR1 is EGSTGY, CDR2 YDSYTSSV. This CDR3 comprises 14 residues. The CDR3 nucleotides are TGTGCCACCTGGGACGGGCCGCATGATTATAAGAAACTCTTT. Residues: CATWDGPHDYKKLF.

This clone is large (0.1 to 1%) in the sample. The chain combines TRGV4 with TRGJ1 or TRGJ2. TCRdb leaves out the J gene; it was filled in here by matching the DNA to germline. The V gene end was trimmed by 3 bases and the J gene end by 11 bases; junction bases not matched to a gene: 4. Germline-derived CDR1 and CDR2 are EGSTGY and YDSYTSSV. The CDR3 has 10 residues. The CDR3 loop is CATWDREKLF. CDR3 in DNA: TGTGCCACCTGGGATCGGGAGAAACTCTTT.

In its sample, this clone ranks as medium-sized. The same CDR3 also results from other DNA sequences found in this sample. This chain uses TRGV4 with TRGJ1 or TRGJ2. TCRdb gives no J gene; it was assigned here by matching the DNA to germline. This CDR3 has 12 residues. The J segment lost 6 bases and the V segment lost 4 bases, leaving 6 bases of the junction unmatched. From germline, CDR1 is EGSTGY and CDR2 YDSYTSSV. This CDR3 is CATWDGGYKKLF. CDR3 coding DNA: TGTGCCACCTGGGACGGGGGTTATAAGAAACTCTTT.

As for this clone: It is unclear where the CDR3 begins or ends on the DNA, so no DNA is shown, and the CDR3 is as TCRdb lists it. Other DNA variants within this sample encode the same CDR3. The J gene is uncalled and the V gene is TRGV8. Inclusive of both ends, the CDR3 amounts to 18 amino acids. Germline CDR1 reads VENAVY; CDR2 reads YDSYNSRV. CDR3 sequence: CATPFLIIRNSLAVEQHF.

The rearrangement uses TRGV2 and TRGJ1 or TRGJ2. TCRdb is silent on the J gene; assignment here came from matching the DNA to germline. Trimming removed 2 bases from V and 3 bases from J; junction bases left unmatched: 4. The CDR3 has 13 residues. Germline assignment: CDR1 EGSNGY and CDR2 YDSYNSKV. CDR3 sequence: CATWDAFYYKKLF. CDR3 in DNA: TGTGCCACCTGGGACGCCTTTTATTATAAGAAACTCTTT.

This clone rates as large. Because the CDR3's place on the DNA is in doubt, the DNA is left out and the CDR3 is given as listed by TCRdb. Different DNA sequences within this sample yield the same CDR3. The J gene was not called, though the V gene is TRGV11. TRGV11 is sorted into the ORF group, with uncertain function. The CDR3 spans 23 amino acids, including both terminal residues. CDR3 sequence: CTTVPAKNGDFARFRFCLGKKLF.

This clone rates as large. The CDR3 region is CATWDGPGGSSDWIKTF. The CDR3 bases are TGTGCCACCTGGGACGGCCCAGGGGGTAGTAGTGATTGGATCAAGACGTTT. The chain links TRGV2 to TRGJP2. TCRdb supplies no J gene; here it was assigned by aligning the nucleotide sequence to germline. V was clipped by 1 base and J by 1 base; unmatched bases: 9. Per the germline V gene, CDR1 is EGSNGY and CDR2 is YDSYNSKV. The CDR3 spans 17 residues.

In its sample, this clone is large. This rearrangement joins TRGV3 to TRGJ1 or TRGJ2. No J segment appears in TCRdb, so it was assigned here by matching the sequence to germline. The germline V gene has CDR1 VTNTFY and CDR2 YDVSTARD (reference sequence). V trimming: 2 bases; J trimming: 4 bases; junction bases outside the gene matches: 5. The CDR3 runs to 13 residues. This CDR3 is CATWDIPYYKKLF. In nucleotides, the CDR3 is TGTGCCACCTGGGACATTCCATATTATAAGAAACTCTTT.

The genes are TRGV4 and TRGJ1 or TRGJ2. No J segment appears in TCRdb, so it was assigned here by matching the sequence to germline. Trimming at V came to 9 bases and at J to 2 bases, leaving 10 bases not matched to a gene. CDR3 length: 13 residues. Per the germline V gene, CDR1 is EGSTGY and CDR2 is YDSYTSSV. The CDR3 nucleotides are TGTGCCACCGGACAGAGGTATTATTATAAGAAACTCTTT. It translates to CATGQRYYYKKLF.

A word on this clone: It is unclear where the CDR3 begins or ends on the DNA, so no DNA is shown, and the CDR3 is as TCRdb lists it. J gene calling gave no result, while the V gene is TRGV11. TRGV11 has ORF status, its function being uncertain. Termini included, the CDR3 measures 15 amino acids. The CDR3 loop reads CTTVPAGSLYYKKLF.

This clone has only a few counts. The chain uses TRGV11 and TRGJP2. TCRdb offers no J gene call, so here the DNA was matched to germline to obtain one. TRGV11 is annotated as an ORF whose role is uncertain. Losses at the gene ends were 4 bases for V and 2 bases for J; bases not matched to a gene: 4. This CDR3 spans 15 amino acids. In nucleotides, the CDR3 is TGTGCCTGCTGGATTAGAAACAGTAGTGATTGGATCAAGACGTTT. This sequence encodes CACWIRNSSDWIKTF.

In its sample, this clone ranks as large. The V call is TRGV2, the J call TRGJ1 or TRGJ2. The J gene comes from matching the DNA to germline here; TCRdb lacks it. Losses at the gene ends were 0 bases for V and 3 bases for J; bases not matched to a gene: 8. The CDR3 consists of 15 residues. CDR1 and CDR2 from the germline V gene are EGSNGY and YDSYNSKV. The CDR3 nucleotides read TGTGCCACCTGGGACGGGCCTTGGGGTTATTATAAGAAACTCTTT. Its protein is CATWDGPWGYYKKLF.

The chain couples TRGV11 to TRGJ1 or TRGJ2. Because TCRdb records no J gene, it was assigned here through a match of the DNA to germline. TRGV11 is an ORF, and what it does is uncertain. The CDR3 covers 12 residues. J was trimmed by 2 bases and V by 11 bases; bases with no gene match: 6. DNA for the CDR3: TGTGCCTGCTCCCCCTATTATTATAAGAAACTCTTT. It translates to CACSPYYYKKLF.

This clone is deemed medium-sized. The DNA is omitted, as the CDR3 cannot be located on it reliably, and the CDR3 follows TCRdb's listing. J gene calling gave no result, while the V gene is TRGV11. TRGV11 is filed as an ORF, its function uncertain. The CDR3 comprises 17 residues, both ends counted. CDR3 protein: CTTVPAGLGTFCYKKLF.